This section outlines one T cell receptor (beta chain) sequence together with its context. An amount of RNA that ranged from roughly 0.5 to 1 ug was reverse transcribed with random hexamers. Across 54 Vbeta and 13 Jbeta, TCR beta CDR3 was amplified with immunoSEQ multiplex PCR. TCRdb passed the immunoSEQ multiplex PCR reads through MiXCR, listing each CDR3 protein once. The sample consists of under 200,000 distinct CDR3 sequences, 90% to 95% of them appearing once. The sample comes from a study of CD8 T cells in Susac syndrome. TCR beta from blood CD8+ and CD4+ T cells was sequenced. Controls matched for sex and age were healthy donors. The TEMRA cells underwent FACS enrichment, while the CD8+ and CD4+ T cells underwent negative isolation. The CDR3 has 18 residues. The V gene's germline CDR1 is DFQATT and CDR2 SNEGSKA (reference sequence). V shed 4 bases and J shed 1 base, with 20 bases lying between them.

This chain joins TRBV20-1 and TRBJ2-6; D ambiguous. The clonotype was recovered from a human donor in good health. The sequenced sample was CD4+ T cells from PBMCs. CDR3 loop: CSATNPSRAPSGANVLTF. For the CDR3, the DNA is TGCAGTGCTACTAACCCGTCCCGGGCTCCATCTGGGGCCAACGTCCTGACTTTC.